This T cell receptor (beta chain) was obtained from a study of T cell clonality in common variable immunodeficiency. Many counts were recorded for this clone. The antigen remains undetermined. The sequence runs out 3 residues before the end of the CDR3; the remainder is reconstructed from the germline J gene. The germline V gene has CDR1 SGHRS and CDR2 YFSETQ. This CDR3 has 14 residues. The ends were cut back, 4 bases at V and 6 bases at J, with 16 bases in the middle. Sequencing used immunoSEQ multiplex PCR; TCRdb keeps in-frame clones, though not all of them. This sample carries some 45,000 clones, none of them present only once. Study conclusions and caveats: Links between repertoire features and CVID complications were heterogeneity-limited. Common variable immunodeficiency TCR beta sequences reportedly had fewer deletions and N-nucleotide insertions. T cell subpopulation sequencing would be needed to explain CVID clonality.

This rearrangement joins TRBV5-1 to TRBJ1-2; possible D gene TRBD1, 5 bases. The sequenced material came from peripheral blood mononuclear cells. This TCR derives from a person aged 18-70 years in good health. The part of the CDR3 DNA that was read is TGCGCCAGCAGCCCTTTTAGCACAGGCAATGGC. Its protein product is CASSPFSTGNG. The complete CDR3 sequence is CASSPFSTGNGYTF.